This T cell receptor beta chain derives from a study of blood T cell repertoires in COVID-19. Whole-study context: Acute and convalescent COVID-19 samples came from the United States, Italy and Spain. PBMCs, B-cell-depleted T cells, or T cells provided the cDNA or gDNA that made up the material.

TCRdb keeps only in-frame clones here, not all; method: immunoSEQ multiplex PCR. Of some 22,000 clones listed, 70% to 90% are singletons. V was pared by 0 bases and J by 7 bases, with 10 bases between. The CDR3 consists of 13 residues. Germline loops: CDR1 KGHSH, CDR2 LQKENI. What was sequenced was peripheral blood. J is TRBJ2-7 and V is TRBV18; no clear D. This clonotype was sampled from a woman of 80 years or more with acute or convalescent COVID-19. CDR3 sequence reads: CASSPPVRDEQYF. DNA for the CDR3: TGTGCCAGCTCACCACCTGTCCGAGATGAGCAGTACTTC.